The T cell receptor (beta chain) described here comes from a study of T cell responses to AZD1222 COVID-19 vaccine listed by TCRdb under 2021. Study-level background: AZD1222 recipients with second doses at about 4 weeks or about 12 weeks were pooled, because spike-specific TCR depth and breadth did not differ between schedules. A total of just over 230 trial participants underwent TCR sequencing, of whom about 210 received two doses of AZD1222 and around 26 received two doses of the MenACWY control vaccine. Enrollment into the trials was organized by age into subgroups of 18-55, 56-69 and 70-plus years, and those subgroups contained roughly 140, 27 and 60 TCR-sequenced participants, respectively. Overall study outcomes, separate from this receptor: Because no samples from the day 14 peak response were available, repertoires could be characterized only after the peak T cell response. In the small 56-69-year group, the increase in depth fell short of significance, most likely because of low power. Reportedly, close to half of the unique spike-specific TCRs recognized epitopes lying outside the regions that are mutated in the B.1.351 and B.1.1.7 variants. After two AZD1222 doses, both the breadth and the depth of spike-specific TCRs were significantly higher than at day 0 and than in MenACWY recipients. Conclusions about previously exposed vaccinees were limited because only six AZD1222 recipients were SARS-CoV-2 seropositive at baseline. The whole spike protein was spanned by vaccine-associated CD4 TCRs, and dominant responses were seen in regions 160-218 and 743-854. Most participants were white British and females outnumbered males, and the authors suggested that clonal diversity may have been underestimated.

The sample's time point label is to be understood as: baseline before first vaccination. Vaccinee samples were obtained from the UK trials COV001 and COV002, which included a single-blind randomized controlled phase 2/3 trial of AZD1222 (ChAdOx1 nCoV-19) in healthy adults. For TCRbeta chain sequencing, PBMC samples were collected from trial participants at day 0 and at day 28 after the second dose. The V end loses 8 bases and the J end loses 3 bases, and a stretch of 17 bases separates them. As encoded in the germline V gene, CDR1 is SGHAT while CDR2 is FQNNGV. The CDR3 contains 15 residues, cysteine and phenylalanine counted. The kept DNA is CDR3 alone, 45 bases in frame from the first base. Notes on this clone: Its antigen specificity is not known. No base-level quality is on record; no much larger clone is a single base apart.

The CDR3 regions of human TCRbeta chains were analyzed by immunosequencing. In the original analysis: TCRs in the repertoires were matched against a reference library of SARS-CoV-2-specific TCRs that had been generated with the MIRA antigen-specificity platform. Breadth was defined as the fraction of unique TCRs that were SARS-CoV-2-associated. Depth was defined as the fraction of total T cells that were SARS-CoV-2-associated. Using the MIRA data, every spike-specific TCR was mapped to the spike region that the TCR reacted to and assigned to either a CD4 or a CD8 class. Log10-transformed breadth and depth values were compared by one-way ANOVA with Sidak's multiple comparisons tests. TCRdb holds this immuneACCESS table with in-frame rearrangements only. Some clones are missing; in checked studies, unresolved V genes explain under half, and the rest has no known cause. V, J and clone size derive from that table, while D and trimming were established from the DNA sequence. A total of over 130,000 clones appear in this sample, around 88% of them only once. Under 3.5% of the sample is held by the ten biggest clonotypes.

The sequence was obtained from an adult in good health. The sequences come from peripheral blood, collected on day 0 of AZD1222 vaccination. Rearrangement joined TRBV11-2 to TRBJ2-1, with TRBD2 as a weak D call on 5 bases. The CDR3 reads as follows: CASRSTSGIYNEQFF. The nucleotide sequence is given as TGTGCCAGCCGAAGCACTAGTGGGATCTACAATGAGCAGTTCTTC.